This entry describes one T cell receptor beta chain. The data were taken from a study of response to subunit inactivated influenza vaccine. TCRdb re-called the RT-PCR reads through MiXCR, storing one row per CDR3 protein. The table lists approximately 700,000 distinct CDR3 sequences, more than 15% of them singletons. Trimming at V came to 6 bases and at J to 8 bases, leaving 5 bases not matched to a gene. This CDR3 has 12 amino acids. Germline lookup yields CDR1 SGHNT and CDR2 YYREEE (reference sequence). The receptor was isolated from a man in his forties or fifties who received an inactivated influenza vaccine. The chain combines TRBV5-4 with TRBJ2-1, with 7 bases aligning to TRBD2. This sample comprised PBMCs from blood, obtained 11 to 12 days after vaccination. DNA of the CDR3: TGTGCCAGCATGGGAGGGGACCATGAGCAGTTCTTC. Its protein is CASMGGDHEQFF. The full variable domain, rest sourced from reference TRBV5-4 and TRBJ2-1, is ETGVTQSPTHLIKTRGQQVTLRCSSQSGHNTVSWYQQALGQGPQFIFQYYREEENGRGNFPPRFSGLQFPNYSSELNVNALELDDSALYLCASMGGDHEQFFGPGTRLTVL.